The 31 T cell receptor beta chains below were found in one sample sequenced in a study of cytomegalovirus exposure and HLA in healthy donors. It was with 60 Vbeta and 13 Jbeta primers that the PCR ran. Method: immunoSEQ multiplex PCR; TCRdb's copy keeps in-frame clones and lacks some. The sample includes 120,000 or so clones. The sample comprised PBMCs. The receptors were sampled from a man younger than 35 in good health and CMV-seronegative.

The CDR3 loop is CASSLRATGDYEQYF. The CDR3 coding sequence is TGCGCCAGCAGCCTCAGGGCGACGGGGGACTACGAGCAGTACTTC. This sequence joins TRBV5-1 and TRBJ2-5; TRBD2 is a possible D gene (6 bases). The last part of the DNA fits TRBJ2-7 better; the J call may be wrong. The CDR3 runs 15 residues. Germline V CDR1 and CDR2: SGHRS, YFSETQ.

Here the CDR3 DNA reads TGTGCCAGCAGGGGACGGGAGGGGAACACTGAAGCTTTCTTT. Translation gives CASRGREGNTEAFF. V gene TRBV27 combines with J gene TRBJ1-1; possibly TRBD1 for D (5 bases). In germline, CDR1 is MNHEY, CDR2 SMNVEV (reference sequence). The V end lost 6 bases, the J end lost 1 base, and 12 bases lay between the germline ends. The CDR3 has 14 residues.

The chain uses TRBV5-4 and TRBJ1-6; D ambiguous. This CDR3 is 13 amino acids long. Germline CDR1 is SGHNT and CDR2 is YYREEE (reference sequence). V lost 5 bases and J lost 7, with 10 bases in between. CDR3 residues: CASSFRGNSPLHF. CDR3 nucleotide sequence: TGTGCCAGCAGTTTCCGAGGCAATTCACCCCTCCACTTT.

This chain uses TRBV28 with TRBJ2-1, with D possibly matching TRBD1 (6 bases). V lost 5 bases, J lost 6 bases, and 11 bases lay in between. The germline CDR1 and CDR2 sequences are MDHEN and SYDVKM. The length of the CDR3 is 13 residues. The CDR3 sequence is CASSRTASNEQFF. The CDR3 bases are TGTGCCAGCAGTCGGACAGCCAGCAATGAGCAGTTCTTC.

The chain recombines TRBV7-9 with TRBJ1-1; maybe TRBD1 (6 bases). V shed 6 bases and J shed 6 bases, with 20 bases lying between them. In germline, CDR1 is SEHNR, CDR2 FQNEAQ (reference sequence). This CDR3 has 15 residues. Written as DNA, the CDR3 is TGTGCCAGCAGTCATATAACAGGGAGTAGGCCTGAAGCTTTCTTT. This sequence encodes CASSHITGSRPEAFF.

This chain connects TRBV19 to TRBJ2-1; possibly TRBD1 for D (6 bases). This CDR3 is built from 15 residues. Per germline, CDR1 LNHDA and CDR2 SQIVND (reference sequence). Trimming took off 5 bases at V and 3 bases at J, with 14 bases between the two ends. The CDR3: CASSYYRELYNEQFF. Here the CDR3 DNA reads TGTGCCAGTAGTTACTACAGGGAGCTCTACAATGAGCAGTTCTTC.

The chain links TRBV6-6 to TRBJ2-5; D gene uncertain. Germline-derived CDR1 and CDR2 are MNHNY and SVGAGI (reference sequence). V was cut by 4 bases and J by 6 bases, with 12 bases left in between. The CDR3 loop spans 13 amino acids. The chain's CDR3 is CASSSPQAKTQYF. In nucleotides, the CDR3 is TGTGCCAGCAGTTCCCCCCAGGCCAAGACCCAGTACTTC.

The gene calls are TRBV6-6 and TRBJ2-5, with 12 bases that match TRBD1. Judging by the DNA end, TRBJ2-7 fits better; the J call may be wrong. Germline CDR1 and CDR2: MNHNY and SVGAGI (reference sequence). This CDR3 has 15 amino acids. The CDR3 reads CASSYAGQGAPEQYF. The CDR3 bases are TGTGCCAGCAGTTACGCGGGACAGGGGGCGCCCGAGCAGTACTTC.

The chain is built from TRBV9 and TRBJ1-3; unclear D gene. The V gene lost 1 base and the J gene lost 0 bases, with 8 bases spanning the gap. Germline V gene data show CDR1 as SGDLS and CDR2 as YYNGEE. This CDR3 region has 15 residues. As DNA, the CDR3 is TGTGCCAGCAGCGTACACGAGATCTCTGGAAACACCATATATTTT. Its translation is CASSVHEISGNTIYF.

The gene calls are TRBV4-1 and TRBJ2-7, with unresolved D. V gave up 4 bases and J gave up 2 bases, with 12 bases separating them. Germline lookup yields CDR1 MGHRA and CDR2 YSYEKL. The CDR3 covers 14 residues. The CDR3 sequence: CASSPSEAAYEQYF. The CDR3 bases are TGCGCCAGCAGCCCCTCCGAGGCAGCCTACGAGCAGTACTTC.

The chain carries TRBV28 and TRBJ1-4; D gene ambiguous. In germline, CDR1 is MDHEN, CDR2 SYDVKM. This CDR3 contains 14 residues. Trimming took off 3 bases at V and 2 bases at J, with 7 bases between the two ends. CDR3 in DNA: TGTGCCAGCAGTTTTGCACAGACTAATGAAAAACTGTTTTTT. Translation: CASSFAQTNEKLFF.

The chain links TRBV9 to TRBJ1-1; 7 positions agree with TRBD1. The CDR3 sequence is 15 residues long. J lost 5 bases, V lost 4 bases, and 11 bases had no gene match. CDR1 and CDR2 (germline): SGDLS, YYNGEE. The CDR3 loop is CASSRLDRERTEAFF. In nucleotides, the CDR3 is TGTGCCAGCAGCCGCCTTGACAGGGAGCGGACTGAAGCTTTCTTT. Full variable domain (remainder filled in from reference TRBV9 and TRBJ1-1): DSGVTQTPKHLITATGQRVTLRCSPRSGDLSVYWYQQSLDQGLQFLIQYYNGEERAKGNILERFSAQQFPDLHSELNLSSLELGDSALYFCASSRLDRERTEAFFGQGTRLTVV.

The gene calls are TRBV25-1 and TRBJ2-1; 13 bases agree with TRBD2. This CDR3 comprises 16 residues. After removal of 6 bases from V and 7 bases from J, the junction contained 9 bases not matched to a gene. The germline CDR1 and CDR2 sequences are MGHDK and SYGVNS. Here the CDR3 DNA reads TGTGCCAGCAGCAGACTAGCGGGAGGCTGGGGGAATGAGCAGTTCTTC. Protein product: CASSRLAGGWGNEQFF. Supplemented by reference TRBV25-1 and TRBJ2-1, the full variable domain reads EADIYQTPRYLVIGTGKKITLECSQTMGHDKMYWYQQDPGMELHLIHYSYGVNSTEKGDLSSESTVSRIRTEHFPLTLESARPSHTSQYLCASSRLAGGWGNEQFFGPGTRLTVL.

The chain links TRBV10-1 to TRBJ2-7; TRBD1 might be the D (6 bases). CDR3 length equals 17 residues. The germline V gene has CDR1 WNHNN and CDR2 SYGVQD (reference sequence). The germline V and J ends were trimmed by 0 bases and 3 bases, with 18 bases remaining between them. The CDR3 DNA sequence: TGCGCCAGCAGTGAGTCGACCGGGCCAGGGGCTTACTACGAGCAGTACTTC. It specifies CASSESTGPGAYYEQYF.

This CDR3 reads CASIDRASYNSPLHF. The CDR3 bases are TGTGCCAGCATTGACAGGGCCTCCTATAATTCACCCCTCCACTTT. The chain has TRBV6-5 and TRBJ1-6, with 7 bases aligning to TRBD1. This CDR3 has 15 residues. The germline gives CDR1 MNHEY, CDR2 SVGAGI. The ends lost 7 bases at V and 0 bases at J; junction bases unmatched: 3.

V and J are TRBV7-2 and TRBJ2-1; 7 bases align to TRBD2. Unmatched junction bases numbered 9, after V lost 2 bases and J lost 2 bases. Germline values: CDR1 SGHTA, CDR2 FQGNSA. This CDR3 has 17 residues. The CDR3 DNA reads TGTGCCAGCAGCTTAATCGGGTCCGCGGGAGCCTACAATGAGCAGTTCTTC. This encodes CASSLIGSAGAYNEQFF.

V usage is TRBV7-2 and J usage is TRBJ2-5; D remains unclear. The ends were cut back, 3 bases at V and 2 bases at J, with 4 bases in the middle. Germline CDR1 reads SGHTA; CDR2 reads FQGNSA. The CDR3 has 12 amino acids. CDR3 sequence: CASSFLQETQYF. Here the CDR3 DNA reads TGTGCCAGCAGCTTCCTACAAGAGACCCAGTACTTC.

The chain joins TRBV11-3 to TRBJ2-2, with D possibly being TRBD1 (6 bases). V dropped 3 bases and J dropped 6 bases, with 11 bases sitting between them. Germline V gives CDR1 SGHNT, CDR2 YENEEA. The CDR3 has 14 amino acids. DNA of the CDR3: TGTGCCAGCAGCTTCCACAGGGACCCCGGGGAGCTGTTTTTT. This translates into CASSFHRDPGELFF. Filled out from reference TRBV11-3 and TRBJ2-2, the complete variable domain reads EAGVVQSPRYKIIEKKQPVAFWCNPISGHNTLYWYLQNLGQGPELLIRYENEEAVDDSQLPKDRFSAERLKGVDSTLKIQPAELGDSAVYLCASSFHRDPGELFFGEGSRLTVL.

This sequence joins TRBV5-1 and TRBJ2-7; a weak D match, TRBD2 (7 bases). CDR3 size: 15 residues. CDR1 and CDR2 from the germline V gene are SGHRS and YFSETQ. The V gene lost 1 base and the J gene lost 6 bases, with 17 bases spanning the gap. The CDR3 loop is CASSLFGGLEGEQYF. The CDR3 nucleotides are TGCGCCAGCAGCTTGTTCGGGGGGCTCGAGGGCGAGCAGTACTTC.

V usage is TRBV10-3 and J usage is TRBJ1-1, with 8 bases aligning to TRBD1. Germline CDR1 and CDR2: ENHRY and SYGVKD. The V and J ends lost 5 bases and 1 base, in that order; junction bases with no gene match: 6. The length of the CDR3 is 15 residues. CDR3 nucleotide sequence: TGTGCCATCAGTTTTCCGGACAGGGCGAACACTGAAGCTTTCTTT. Protein: CAISFPDRANTEAFF.

The chain joins TRBV5-1 to TRBJ2-3; tentatively, D is TRBD2 (7 bases). Per germline, CDR1 SGHRS and CDR2 YFSETQ. CDR3 length: 15 amino acids. Trimming took 4 bases from V and 8 from J, leaving 20 bases between them. CDR3 DNA: TGCGCCAGCAGCCTGGAGGGCAGGGGCGGGGGTACGCAGTATTTT. Encoded protein: CASSLEGRGGGTQYF.

This chain links TRBV7-8 with TRBJ1-2, with D maybe TRBD1 (5 bases). Germline values: CDR1 SGHVS, CDR2 FQNEAQ. The CDR3 sequence is 14 residues long. The germline V and J ends were trimmed by 5 bases and 4 bases, with 14 bases remaining between them. The CDR3 here is CASSESGGVYGYTF. The CDR3 bases are TGTGCCAGCAGCGAAAGTGGAGGGGTCTATGGCTACACCTTC.

The gene calls are TRBV6-1 and TRBJ1-2, with a tentative D call TRBD1 (6 bases). V was clipped by 8 bases and J by 7 bases, with 23 bases between them. Germline values: CDR1 MNHNS, CDR2 SASEGT. The CDR3 runs 15 residues. CDR3 protein: CASEVRGWGPRGYTF. DNA of the CDR3: TGTGCCAGCGAAGTGAGGGGGTGGGGGCCCCGTGGCTACACCTTC.

V usage is TRBV2 and J usage is TRBJ1-5; 7 bases align to TRBD1. The CDR3 sequence is 12 residues long. The germline V gene encodes CDR1 SNHLY and CDR2 FYNNEI. J gave up 5 bases and V 8 bases, and 3 bases lay outside the gene matches. The CDR3, as DNA: TGTGCCAGCGGGGACAGCCATCAGCCCCAGCATTTT. Amino acids: CASGDSHQPQHF.

This chain links TRBV19 with TRBJ1-5; D is possibly TRBD1 (6 bases). CDR3 length: 13 residues. CDR1 and CDR2 from the germline V gene are LNHDA and SQIVND (reference sequence). V lost 7 bases and J 4 bases, leaving 11 bases between the germline ends. The CDR3 is CASTLTGNQPQHF. DNA of the CDR3: TGTGCCAGTACCCTGACAGGAAATCAGCCCCAGCATTTT.

The V and J genes are TRBV6-1 and TRBJ1-1; D might be TRBD1 (6 bases). There are 14 residues in the CDR3. V dropped 2 bases and J dropped 1 base, with 8 bases sitting between them. Germline V gene sequence: CDR1 MNHNS, CDR2 SASEGT. The CDR3 nucleotides are TGTGCCAGCAGTGAAACAGGGACGAACACTGAAGCTTTCTTT. It translates to CASSETGTNTEAFF.

The chain links TRBV18 to TRBJ1-5, with D hard to call. CDR3 length equals 14 residues. Trimming left V 3 bases short and J 0 bases short, with 6 bases between. Germline CDR1 reads KGHSH; CDR2 reads LQKENI. Written as DNA, the CDR3 is TGTGCCAGCTCACCCCGTAATAGCAATCAGCCCCAGCATTTT. Translated: CASSPRNSNQPQHF.

The chain couples TRBV30 to TRBJ2-7, with 9 bases that match TRBD1. The CDR3 has 20 residues. With V trimmed by 4 bases and J by 2 bases, 24 bases remained unmatched. Germline assignment: CDR1 GTSNPN and CDR2 SVGIG (reference sequence). This chain's CDR3 is CAWTSLTGQGWLADPYEQYF. CDR3 coding DNA: TGTGCCTGGACGTCGCTCACGGGACAGGGTTGGCTAGCGGATCCCTACGAGCAGTACTTC.

V usage is TRBV2 and J usage is TRBJ2-3; the D gene is possibly TRBD2 (6 bases). With 1 base removed from V and 4 bases from J, the gap between germline ends came to 9 bases. CDR1 SNHLY and CDR2 FYNNEI come from the germline V gene. The CDR3 spans 14 residues. The CDR3: CASSEGGGADTQYF. The CDR3 DNA reads as TGTGCCAGCAGTGAAGGGGGCGGGGCAGATACGCAGTATTTT.

V usage is TRBV5-6 and J usage is TRBJ2-7; 10 nucleotides line up with TRBD2. Losses at the gene ends were 2 bases for V and 7 bases for J; bases not matched to a gene: 9. The V gene's germline CDR1 is SGHDT and CDR2 YYEEEE. The CDR3 sequence is 15 residues long. CDR3 loop: CASSLTAGGPGEQYF. The CDR3 DNA reads as TGTGCCAGCAGCTTAACAGCGGGAGGGCCGGGGGAGCAGTACTTC.

The CDR3 DNA follows: TGTGCCAGCAGCTCTATAGGCAGGGACACTGAAGCTTTCTTT. Residues: CASSSIGRDTEAFF. The rearrangement uses TRBV5-4 and TRBJ1-1; D is possibly TRBD1 (5 bases). The CDR3 runs 14 residues. V lost 3 bases, J lost 3 bases, and 12 bases lay in between. Germline V gives CDR1 SGHNT, CDR2 YYREEE (reference sequence).